The 20 T cell receptor beta chains given below trace back to one sample, sequenced in a study of CD8 T cells in ankylosing spondylitis. Each CDR3 protein is one row after TCRdb ran MiXCR on the 5' RACE reads. Among around 300,000 distinct CDR3 sequences listed, around 20% were seen once. The sample was blood, either unsorted or a sorted T cell fraction (not recorded which). The receptors come from a female donor with ankylosing spondylitis or in good health (not recorded which).

V and J are TRBV12-3 or TRBV12-4 and TRBJ2-1; 7 nucleotides match TRBD2. The CDR3 extends over 13 amino acids. After removal of 3 bases from V and 9 bases from J, the junction contained 5 bases not matched to a gene. The CDR3 loop reads CASSFLGGSEQFF. CDR3 bases: TGTGCCAGCAGTTTTCTAGGCGGGAGTGAGCAGTTCTTC.

This clonotype occurred a few times. V gene TRBV5-6 combines with J gene TRBJ2-7, with D unresolved. In germline, CDR1 is SGHDT, CDR2 YYEEEE. The CDR3 spans 15 residues. Trimming shortened V by 4 bases and J by 3 bases, and 17 bases separated the two germline ends. The chain's CDR3 is CASSPSWRDFYEQYF. The CDR3 DNA follows: TGTGCCAGCAGCCCCTCTTGGAGAGACTTCTACGAGCAGTACTTC.

This clonotype has ten or more counts. This chain joins TRBV12-3 or TRBV12-4 and TRBJ2-1, with D maybe TRBD2 (5 bases). The CDR3 extends over 16 amino acids. Between the trimmed V and J ends, which lost 6 bases and 5 bases, there was a span of 20 bases. CDR3 coding DNA: TGTGCCAGCAGCCGATTTGGACTGCGACCCAACAATGAGCAGTTCTTC. Its protein is CASSRFGLRPNNEQFF.

This clonotype was found a few times. The chain couples TRBV5-4 to TRBJ2-2, with D uncertain. CDR3 length: 14 residues. Deletions cut 2 bases from V and 1 base from J, with 6 bases between. Germline CDR1 reads SGHNT; CDR2 reads YYREEE (reference sequence). CDR3 region: CASSFGRNTGELFF. The CDR3 DNA reads TGTGCCAGCAGCTTTGGGCGGAACACCGGGGAGCTGTTTTTT.

This clonotype came up many times. The junction and the germline gene differ at one end; a read error may be behind it. The genes are TRBV7-9 and TRBJ2-1, with 12 positions matching TRBD2. Germline CDR1 and CDR2: SEHNR and FQNEAQ (reference sequence). This CDR3 spans 15 amino acids. The CDR3 sequence: CASSLAGGRTVEQFF. CDR3 bases: TGTGCCAGCAGCCTAGCGGGAGGGAGGACGGTTGAGCAGTTCTTC.

V is TRBV20-1 and J is TRBJ2-7; perhaps TRBD2 as D (6 bases). V gave up 3 bases and J gave up 0 bases, with 9 bases separating them. Per the germline V gene, CDR1 is DFQATT and CDR2 is SNEGSKA (reference sequence). CDR3 length equals 13 residues. The CDR3 sequence: CSASLLASYEQYF. The CDR3 nucleotides read TGCAGTGCTAGTCTACTAGCCTCCTACGAGCAGTACTTC.

The chain carries TRBV15 and TRBJ1-1, with D possibly TRBD1 on 6 matching bases. V was trimmed by 8 bases and J by 4 bases, leaving 17 bases between them. The CDR3 spans 14 residues. Germline CDR1 LNHNV, CDR2 YYDKDF (reference sequence). The DNA for the CDR3 is TGTGCCACCGGGGGCTTCATTGGGGCCACTGAAGCTTTCTTT. It is translated as CATGGFIGATEAFF.

This clonotype was seen ten or more times. The genes are TRBV20-1 and TRBJ1-1, with D uncertain. The V end lost 3 bases, the J end lost 3 bases, and 11 bases lay between the germline ends. Germline V gene data show CDR1 as DFQATT and CDR2 as SNEGSKA (reference sequence). The CDR3 runs to 13 residues. CDR3 DNA sequence: TGCAGTGCTAGTCCAACCGGGGACACTGAAGCTTTCTTT. It translates to CSASPTGDTEAFF.

This clonotype was observed a few times. V usage is TRBV6-1 and J usage is TRBJ2-1; no clear D. The V and J ends lost 2 bases and 0 bases respectively, with 8 bases between them. This CDR3 is 15 amino acids long. Germline V gives CDR1 MNHNS, CDR2 SASEGT. CDR3 region: CASSETWSSYNEQFF. The CDR3 DNA is TGTGCCAGCAGTGAAACCTGGAGCTCCTACAATGAGCAGTTCTTC.

This clonotype was recorded many times. DNA of the CDR3: TGCAGTGCCCGGGCGTCTAGCAGACTTCGGTACTTC. Residues: CSARASSRLRYF. The gene calls are TRBV20-1 and TRBJ2-5, with a tentative D call TRBD2 (5 bases). CDR1 is DFQATT, CDR2 SNEGSKA, per germline (reference sequence). The germline V and J ends were trimmed by 6 bases and 13 bases, with 21 bases remaining between them. This CDR3 spans 12 amino acids.

In this sample, this clonotype turned up a few times. This chain uses TRBV3-1 with TRBJ2-5; 9 bases line up with TRBD2. The junction had 16 bases not matched to a gene; V was cut back by 9 bases and J by 5 bases. The CDR3 has 16 amino acids. The germline V gene encodes CDR1 LGHDT and CDR2 YNNKEL (reference sequence). CDR3 protein: CASKVAGDGRGETQYF. In DNA, the CDR3 is TGTGCCAGTAAGGTAGCGGGAGATGGTCGAGGGGAGACCCAGTACTTC.

There are a few counts of this clonotype. The chain carries TRBV5-6 and TRBJ2-5; 10 bases align to TRBD2. The CDR3 totals 14 residues. From germline, CDR1 is SGHDT and CDR2 YYEEEE. The ends lost 3 bases at V and 4 bases at J; junction bases unmatched: 3. CDR3 DNA: TGTGCCAGCAGCTACGGACTAGCGGTAGAGACCCAGTACTTC. Protein product: CASSYGLAVETQYF. The full variable domain, its missing parts supplied by reference TRBV5-6 and TRBJ2-5, is DAGVTQSPTHLIKTRGQQVTLRCSPKSGHDTVSWYQQALGQGPQFIFQYYEEEERQRGNFPDRFSGHQFPNYSSELNVNALLLGDSALYLCASSYGLAVETQYFGPGTRLLVL.

This clonotype was counted a few times. This chain joins TRBV5-5 and TRBJ2-5; 7 bases align to TRBD2. The CDR3 runs 15 residues. Germline-derived CDR1 and CDR2 are SGHKS and YYEKEE (reference sequence). Losses at the gene ends were 7 bases for V and 5 bases for J; bases not matched to a gene: 14. CDR3 nucleotide sequence: TGTGCCAGCGGCATCCTTACTAGCGCCTTTGAGACCCAGTACTTC. Its translation is CASGILTSAFETQYF.

A few counts support this clonotype. The chain joins TRBV20-1 to TRBJ1-2; possible D gene TRBD1, 6 bases. V lost 2 bases, J lost 3 bases, and 19 bases lay in between. The CDR3 has 16 residues. Germline V gene sequence: CDR1 DFQATT, CDR2 SNEGSKA (reference sequence). CDR3 sequence reads: CSARLLLRGDHYGYTF. The CDR3 DNA follows: TGCAGTGCTAGACTCCTCCTCAGGGGTGATCACTATGGCTACACCTTC.

This clonotype was detected a few times. V and J are TRBV10-2 and TRBJ2-1, with D uncertain. V was pared by 0 bases and J by 4 bases, with 7 bases between. The CDR3 contains 14 residues. CDR1 is WSHSY, CDR2 SAAADI, per germline. CDR3: CASSESNLYNEQFF. The CDR3 DNA sequence: TGCGCCAGCAGTGAGTCTAACCTTTACAATGAGCAGTTCTTC.

This clonotype turned up a few times. V usage is TRBV12-3 or TRBV12-4 and J usage is TRBJ1-1, with 7 bases lining up with TRBD1. V lost 4 bases and J lost 1; bases outside the gene matches: 3. The CDR3 runs to 14 residues. In DNA, the CDR3 is TGTGCCAGCAGTTACGGACAGGCGAACACTGAAGCTTTCTTT. Translated: CASSYGQANTEAFF.

V usage is TRBV20-1 and J usage is TRBJ2-1; 7 bases match TRBD2. Germline values: CDR1 DFQATT, CDR2 SNEGSKA (reference sequence). This CDR3 comprises 16 residues. With 0 bases clipped from V and 5 bases from J, the junction kept 10 bases outside the gene matches. The CDR3 DNA is TGCAGTGCTAGAGATGGCGGGCAAAGCGGGGACAATGAGCAGTTCTTC. It translates to CSARDGGQSGDNEQFF.

This sequence joins TRBV9 and TRBJ2-7; TRBD1 aligns across 9 bases. V was pared by 7 bases and J by 2 bases, with 7 bases of the junction left unmatched. Germline CDR1 is SGDLS and CDR2 is YYNGEE. This CDR3 has 14 residues. CDR3 in amino acids: CASGTGTGPYEQYF. DNA of the CDR3: TGTGCCAGCGGGACCGGGACAGGGCCCTACGAGCAGTACTTC.

This clonotype was counted between two and nine times. The rearrangement links TRBV7-9 to TRBJ2-1, with 9 bases that match TRBD2. The CDR3 sequence is 15 residues long. Germline CDR1 is SEHNR and CDR2 is FQNEAQ (reference sequence). With V trimmed by 5 bases and J by 5 bases, 7 bases remained unmatched. This CDR3 reads CASSQTSGIHNEQFF. The CDR3 nucleotides are TGTGCCAGCAGCCAGACTAGCGGTATTCACAATGAGCAGTTCTTC.

This clonotype was found many times. The rearrangement uses TRBV7-2 and TRBJ2-3, with 8 bases fitting TRBD1. Germline V lookup: CDR1 SGHTA, CDR2 FQGNSA. V lost 3 bases, J lost 3 bases, and 8 bases stayed unmatched. The CDR3 consists of 16 residues. DNA of the CDR3: TGTGCCAGCAGCTTTACACCTAGGACAGGGACAGATACGCAGTATTTT. Its protein is CASSFTPRTGTDTQYF.